Listed below are T cell receptor beta chains from one sample, sequenced in a study of T cell repertoires in cytomegalovirus infection. TCRdb reprocessed the reads with MiXCR, giving one entry per CDR3 protein. The data contain roughly 310,000 distinct CDR3 sequences, approximately 32% of them singletons. These receptors have no identified antigens. The sample in question was cultured PBMCs, obtained from culture after CMV antigen stimulation. All receptors come from a human donor in good health (CMV status not recorded). Some clones in this sample may be carry-over from other donors' samples. The CDR3 runs from the conserved cysteine through the conserved F or W. The D gene is left open where the match is weak. Some rows have no size entry. The others give once, few or many, or a class for an expanded clone.

>TRBV7-3|NA|TRBJ2-3|NA
TGTGCCAGCAGTCGACAGCATTCTCGCACAGATACGCAGTATTTT
CASSRQHSRTDTQYF
>TRBV19|once|TRBJ2-3|NA
TGTGCCAGCACAGGGTCGACGGCAGATACGCAGTATTTT
CASTGSTADTQYF
>TRBV20-1|NA|TRBJ1-1|NA
TGCAGTGCCCTCGGACGGACGGACACTGAAGCTTTCTTT
CSALGRTDTEAFF
>TRBV2|once|TRBJ1-4|NA
TGTGCCAGCAGGGAACAGGGTCTGGCTAATGAAAAACTGTTTTTT
CASREQGLANEKLFF
>TRBV7-2|NA|TRBJ1-5|NA
TGTGCCAGCAGCTCTTTTACGGGAGGTCAGCCCCAGCATTTT
CASSSFTGGQPQHF
>TRBV6-2/TRBV6-3|NA|TRBJ2-2|TRBD2
TGTGCCAGCAGGCCCGGGACTAGCGGCTTGCCGAACACCGGGGAGCTGTTTTTT
CASRPGTSGLPNTGELFF
>TRBV7-2|many|TRBJ1-6|TRBD1
TGTGCCAGCAGCTTAGCGGGACAGACTAATTCACCCCTCCACTTT
CASSLAGQTNSPLHF
>TRBV28|NA|TRBJ2-5|TRBD1
TGTGCCAGCAAGGGGCGACAGGGGGCCGTGGAGACCCAGTACTTC
CASKGRQGAVETQYF
>TRBV11-2|NA|TRBJ2-1|TRBD2
TGTGCCAGCAGCTTAAGTGTTGACCGCTGGGAAGCGGGAATGAATGAGCAGTTCTTC
CASSLSVDRWEAGMNEQFF
>TRBV9|NA|TRBJ1-4|NA
TGTGCCAGCAGCGCCGGCTTTCAGGGGAAACTGTTTTTT
CASSAGFQGKLFF
>TRBV5-1|NA|TRBJ2-5|NA
TGCGCCAGCAGCTTGTATGGCGGGGAGACCCAGTACTTC
CASSLYGGETQYF
>TRBV11-1|NA|TRBJ2-3|NA
TGTGCCAGCAGCTATAAGATCCAGGCTTCCACAGATACGCAGTATTTT
CASSYKIQASTDTQYF
>TRBV12-3/TRBV12-4|NA|TRBJ1-1|NA
TGTGCCAGCACCGGGCTTGTTGGGGGCACTGAAGCTTTCTTT
CASTGLVGGTEAFF
>TRBV12-3/TRBV12-4|NA|TRBJ1-2|NA
TGTGCCAGCAGTTCAGACATAGCTGGCTACACCTTC
CASSSDIAGYTF
>TRBV2|NA|TRBJ2-1|NA
TGTGCCAGCAGTGAAGGTGTAGCGGCTTCCTACAATGAGCAGTTCTTC
CASSEGVAASYNEQFF
>TRBV12-3/TRBV12-4|many|TRBJ1-6|NA
TGTGCCAGCACCGGGGGACCCTATTCACCCCTCCACTTT
CASTGGPYSPLHF
>TRBV3-1|few|TRBJ1-2|NA
TGTGCCAGCAGCCAGTACGGGGAGAACTATGGCTACACCTTC
CASSQYGENYGYTF
>TRBV18|many|TRBJ1-1|TRBD1
TGTGCCAGCTCACTTAACAGGGGGCTGAGGACTGAAGCTTTCTTT
CASSLNRGLRTEAFF
>TRBV15|NA|TRBJ1-5|NA
TGTGCCACCAGCCGGAATCCCCAGGGTACCAATCAGCCCCAGCATTTT
CATSRNPQGTNQPQHF
>TRBV7-2|many|TRBJ2-1|TRBD2
TGTGCCAGCAGGTCCCGCGGCGGGAGCTCCTACAATGAGCAGTTCTTC
CASRSRGGSSYNEQFF
>TRBV12-3/TRBV12-4|few|TRBJ1-1|NA
TGTGCCAGCAGTTTGGTGAGGGAGGTGGGTGACACTGAAGCTTTCTTT
CASSLVREVGDTEAFF
>TRBV14|NA|TRBJ2-1|NA
TGTGCCAGCAGTGTACTAGTTCGTAGTGAGCAGTTCTTC
CASSVLVRSEQFF
>TRBV7-3|NA|TRBJ1-1|NA
TGTGCCAGCAGCCCACTGCAGAAGGGGAAAACTGAAGCTTTCTTT
CASSPLQKGKTEAFF
>TRBV28|NA|TRBJ2-7|NA
TGTGCCAGCAGTTTCCTCAGGGATAGCTACGAGCAGTACTTC
CASSFLRDSYEQYF
>TRBV27|NA|TRBJ1-6|NA
TGTGCCAGCAGTTTATCGTACGGGACCGCCGTTTCACCCCTCCACTTT
CASSLSYGTAVSPLHF
>TRBV4-2|many|TRBJ1-2|NA
TGTGCCAGCAGCCAAAGCAGGGACTATGGCTACACCTTC
CASSQSRDYGYTF
>TRBV12-3/TRBV12-4|NA|TRBJ1-4|NA
TGTGCCAGCAGAAGTGGGGACCAGGGGGAAAAACTGTTTTTT
CASRSGDQGEKLFF
>TRBV27|NA|TRBJ2-5|TRBD1
TGTGCCAGCAGACGACAGGGGGGGATCTTAGAGACCCAGTACTTC
CASRRQGGILETQYF
>TRBV10-3|few|TRBJ2-3|TRBD2
TGTGCCACCTGTAGTACCGGGACTAGCTATAGCACAGATACGCAGTATTTT
CATCSTGTSYSTDTQYF
>TRBV25-1|NA|TRBJ2-5|TRBD1
TGTGCCAGCAGTGAACATCAGGGGGCCCTTGTGGAGACCCAGTACTTC
CASSEHQGALVETQYF